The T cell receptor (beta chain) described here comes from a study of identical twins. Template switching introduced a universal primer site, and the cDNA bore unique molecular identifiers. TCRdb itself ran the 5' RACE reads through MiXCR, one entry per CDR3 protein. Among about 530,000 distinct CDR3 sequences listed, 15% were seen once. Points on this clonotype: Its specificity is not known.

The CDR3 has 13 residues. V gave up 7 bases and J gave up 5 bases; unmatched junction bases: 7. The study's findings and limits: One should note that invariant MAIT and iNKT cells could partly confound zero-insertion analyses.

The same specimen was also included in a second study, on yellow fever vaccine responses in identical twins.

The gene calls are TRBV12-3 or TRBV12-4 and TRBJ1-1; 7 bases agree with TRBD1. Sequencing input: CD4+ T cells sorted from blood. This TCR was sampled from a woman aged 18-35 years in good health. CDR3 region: CASNIRGGTEAFF. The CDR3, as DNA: TGTGCCAGCAACATCAGGGGGGGAACTGAAGCTTTCTTT.